This TCR beta chain is from a study of blood T cell repertoires in COVID-19. Study summary: T cells, B-cell-depleted T cells, or PBMCs provided the cDNA or gDNA that served as material.

Germline CDR1 reads KGHSH; CDR2 reads LQKENI. V trimming: 3 bases; J trimming: 6 bases; junction bases outside the gene matches: 1. The CDR3 runs to 13 residues. Generated by immunoSEQ multiplex PCR, the TCRdb table keeps only in-frame clones and is missing some. The data show roughly 380,000 clones, around nine tenths seen once. Participants had their cohort set by participant-reported clinical history. The sequence derives from a woman in her thirties who had been exposed to COVID-19. The V and J genes are TRBV18 and TRBJ2-2, with 7 bases fitting TRBD2. The specimen was PBMCs or T cells enriched from blood (not recorded which). CDR3 residues: CASSPAGAGELFF. In nucleotides, the CDR3 is TGTGCCAGCTCACCGGCGGGGGCCGGGGAGCTGTTTTTT.